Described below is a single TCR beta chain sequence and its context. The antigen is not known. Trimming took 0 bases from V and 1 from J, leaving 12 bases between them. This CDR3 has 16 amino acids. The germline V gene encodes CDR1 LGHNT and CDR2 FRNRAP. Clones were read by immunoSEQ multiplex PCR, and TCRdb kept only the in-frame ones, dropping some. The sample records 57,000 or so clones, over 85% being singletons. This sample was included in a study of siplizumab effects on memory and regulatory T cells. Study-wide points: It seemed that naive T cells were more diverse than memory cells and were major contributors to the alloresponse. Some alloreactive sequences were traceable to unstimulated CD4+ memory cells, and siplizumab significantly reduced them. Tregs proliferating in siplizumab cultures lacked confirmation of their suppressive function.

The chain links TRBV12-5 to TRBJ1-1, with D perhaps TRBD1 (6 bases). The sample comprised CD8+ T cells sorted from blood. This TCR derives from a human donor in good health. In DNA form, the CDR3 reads TGTGCTAGTGGTTTGGTACAGGGACCAACGAACACTGAAGCTTTCTTT. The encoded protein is CASGLVQGPTNTEAFF.